These 26 T cell receptor beta chains originate from one sample sequenced in a study of blood T cell repertoires in COVID-19 (dated by TCRdb to 2018 to 2021). The method was the immunoSEQ multiplex PCR assay. In its TCRdb copy, this immuneACCESS table keeps in-frame sequences only and misses some clones. Where compared with another copy, unresolved V genes explain less than half of these, and the others have no known cause. A total of more than 200,000 clones appear in this sample, 80% to 90% of them only once. The top ten constitute 2.2% of the sample. Specimen: peripheral blood. The receptor set was obtained from a woman aged 50 to 60 with acute or convalescent COVID-19.

The rearrangement uses TRBV2 and TRBJ2-5; 14 bases are shared with TRBD2. V lost 3 bases, J lost 2 bases, and 2 bases stayed unmatched. The V gene's germline CDR1 is SNHLY and CDR2 FYNNEI. This CDR3 is built from 16 residues. Here the CDR3 reads CASSDWTSGGQETQYF. The CDR3 DNA is TGTGCCAGCAGTGATTGGACTAGCGGGGGGCAAGAGACCCAGTACTTC.

The chain is built from TRBV5-1 and TRBJ2-6; D unclear. The CDR3 length is 14 residues. With 4 bases removed from V and 0 bases from J, the gap between germline ends came to 5 bases. Per germline, CDR1 SGHRS and CDR2 YFSETQ. CDR3 protein: CASSPNSGANVLTF. In nucleotides, the CDR3 is TGCGCCAGCAGCCCTAACTCTGGGGCCAACGTCCTGACTTTC.

Details on this clone: The same CDR3 also results from other DNA sequences found in this sample. J is TRBJ1-1 and V is TRBV15, with D possibly being TRBD1 (6 bases). Germline assignment: CDR1 LNHNV and CDR2 YYDKDF (reference sequence). V was cut by 3 bases and J by 1 base, with 9 bases left in between. This CDR3 comprises 14 residues. The CDR3: CATSRLTGNTEAFF. The CDR3 coding sequence is TGTGCCACCAGCAGGTTGACAGGGAACACTGAAGCTTTCTTT.

V and J are TRBV12-3 or TRBV12-4 and TRBJ2-7; D not resolved. V lost 6 bases and J lost 0, with 9 bases in between. This CDR3 is built from 13 residues. CDR3 loop: CASRSVGSYEQYF. CDR3 DNA sequence: TGTGCCAGCAGGAGCGTAGGCTCCTACGAGCAGTACTTC.

The CDR3 nucleotides read TGTGCCAGCAGCGTACCGAGCGGGGGAAGATCAGATACGCAGTATTTT. It is translated as CASSVPSGGRSDTQYF. J is TRBJ2-3 and V is TRBV5-4; TRBD2 matches at 8 bases. The junction had 11 bases not matched to a gene; V was cut back by 4 bases and J by 4 bases. This CDR3 has 16 residues. Germline V CDR1 and CDR2: SGHNT, YYREEE (reference sequence).

The V and J genes are TRBV5-1 and TRBJ2-1, with D perhaps matching TRBD2 (6 bases). Between the trimmed V and J ends, which lost 4 bases and 9 bases, there was a span of 17 bases. The CDR3 has 14 amino acids. The germline V gene encodes CDR1 SGHRS and CDR2 YFSETQ. The CDR3 DNA reads as TGCGCCAGCAGCACCACTGGGGTCGGGGGTGAGCAGTTCTTC. It codes for CASSTTGVGGEQFF.

The V gene is TRBV29-1, the J gene TRBJ2-1, with 12 bases aligning to TRBD2. The CDR3 is made up of 14 amino acids. Germline V gives CDR1 SQVTM, CDR2 ANQGSEA. V lost 7 bases and J lost 10; bases outside the gene matches: 11. CDR3 nucleotide sequence: TGCAGCGGAAGAGGTCTAGCGGGGGGGTCGGAGCAGTTCTTC. Translating gives CSGRGLAGGSEQFF.

The rearrangement uses TRBV3-1 (or the pseudogene TRBV3-2) and TRBJ2-2; D is unresolved. The CDR3 is made up of 13 amino acids. Between the trimmed V and J ends, which lost 3 bases and 5 bases, there was a span of 7 bases. From germline, CDR1 is LGHDT and CDR2 YNNKEL (reference sequence). The CDR3 DNA reads TGTGCCAGCAGCCATCCCCAAACCGGGGAGCTGTTTTTT. This gives the protein CASSHPQTGELFF.

The chain links TRBV5-1 to TRBJ1-6; 9 nucleotides match TRBD1. V lost 0 bases, J lost 10 bases, and 2 bases stayed unmatched. Per germline, CDR1 SGHRS and CDR2 YFSETQ. This CDR3 spans 14 amino acids. CDR3 sequence: CASSLGQGDSPLHF. In nucleotides, the CDR3 is TGCGCCAGCAGCTTGGGACAGGGGGACTCACCCCTCCACTTT.

This rearrangement joins TRBV10-2 to TRBJ1-4, with 8 bases lining up with TRBD1. CDR1 is WSHSY, CDR2 SAAADI, per germline. The CDR3 consists of 16 residues. Unmatched junction bases numbered 11, after V lost 8 bases and J lost 3 bases. CDR3 amino acids: CASRDRGGRANEKLFF. The CDR3 nucleotides read TGCGCCAGCCGAGACAGGGGCGGCAGGGCTAATGAAAAACTGTTTTTT.

The CDR3 reads CASSQIRDRGSEAFF. CDR3 sequence (DNA): TGTGCCAGCAGCCAGATCCGGGACAGGGGTTCTGAAGCTTTCTTT. This chain links TRBV14 with TRBJ1-1; 10 nucleotides agree with TRBD1. The CDR3 is made up of 15 amino acids. The germline V gene has CDR1 SGHDN and CDR2 FVKESK. V shed 3 bases, J shed 6 bases, and the junction held 7 bases outside the gene matches.

The gene calls are TRBV5-1 and TRBJ1-3; tentative D call: TRBD1 (5 bases). The ends were cut back, 3 bases at V and 3 bases at J, with 13 bases in the middle. Germline assignment: CDR1 SGHRS and CDR2 YFSETQ. The CDR3 is 15 residues long. Here the CDR3 reads CASSSGGVDGNTIYF. In DNA form, the CDR3 reads TGCGCCAGCAGCTCCGGGGGGGTAGATGGAAACACCATATATTTT.

The count of this clone is one. V usage is TRBV9 and J usage is TRBJ1-2; 9 bases fit TRBD1. The length of the CDR3 is 15 residues. Germline V gene data show CDR1 as SGDLS and CDR2 as YYNGEE. The trim removed 4 bases at V and 7 bases at J, leaving 11 bases unmatched. CDR3 sequence reads: CASSPETGGWAGYTF. The CDR3 nucleotides read TGTGCCAGCAGCCCCGAGACAGGGGGGTGGGCTGGCTACACCTTC.

This rearrangement joins TRBV18 to TRBJ1-1; no reliable D call. From germline, CDR1 is KGHSH and CDR2 LQKENI. Trimming removed 2 bases at V and 0 bases at J, with 10 bases between. This CDR3 contains 15 residues. The CDR3 sequence is CASSPSRLMNTEAFF. The DNA for the CDR3 is TGTGCCAGCTCACCATCCAGGTTGATGAACACTGAAGCTTTCTTT.

This clone was counted only a few times. The J gene is TRBJ1-5, the V gene TRBV5-6; D is unclear. The CDR3 spans 12 residues. Trimming cost V 4 bases and J 4 bases, with 6 bases left between them. In germline, CDR1 is SGHDT, CDR2 YYEEEE. The CDR3 sequence is CASSILNQPQHF. The CDR3 DNA reads TGTGCCAGCAGCATATTAAATCAGCCCCAGCATTTT. The full variable domain, rest sourced from reference TRBV5-6 and TRBJ1-5, is DAGVTQSPTHLIKTRGQQVTLRCSPKSGHDTVSWYQQALGQGPQFIFQYYEEEERQRGNFPDRFSGHQFPNYSSELNVNALLLGDSALYLCASSILNQPQHFGDGTRLSIL.

This chain joins TRBV6-5 and TRBJ1-5; D is perhaps TRBD1 (6 bases). V gave up 6 bases and J gave up 2 bases, with 14 bases separating them. Germline V gene lookup returns CDR1 MNHEY and CDR2 SVGAGI. CDR3 size: 15 residues. CDR3 sequence reads: CASRPTGSGNQPQHF. The CDR3 bases are TGTGCCAGCAGGCCAACAGGGTCCGGCAATCAGCCCCAGCATTTT.

The V gene is TRBV9, the J gene TRBJ1-4; D is possibly TRBD1 (5 bases). Per germline, CDR1 SGDLS and CDR2 YYNGEE. The CDR3 loop spans 13 amino acids. V lost 7 bases, J lost 7 bases, and 14 bases lay in between. In nucleotides, the CDR3 is TGTGCCAGCTCCGGGGGGAGGGGTGAAAAACTGTTTTTT. It codes for CASSGGRGEKLFF.

The table lists this clone with a count of one. The chain joins TRBV10-3 to TRBJ1-5, with 8 nucleotides matching TRBD1. The CDR3 covers 17 residues. Germline-derived CDR1 and CDR2 are ENHRY and SYGVKD. The ends lost 5 bases at V and 0 bases at J; junction bases unmatched: 9. For the CDR3, the DNA is TGTGCCATCAGTCCCGGGACAGGAGGTTATAGCAATCAGCCCCAGCATTTT. Its protein is CAISPGTGGYSNQPQHF.

The rearrangement links TRBV29-1 to TRBJ1-2; D unclear. The CDR3 has 13 amino acids. CDR1 is SQVTM, CDR2 ANQGSEA, per germline. With 1 base removed from V and 1 base from J, the gap between germline ends came to 7 bases. In DNA, the CDR3 is TGCAGCGTTGAAGGAGGCATTAACTATGGCTACACCTTC. Protein sequence: CSVEGGINYGYTF.

The chain combines TRBV9 with TRBJ1-1; 7 bases match TRBD1. Germline V gene lookup returns CDR1 SGDLS and CDR2 YYNGEE. There are 15 residues in the CDR3. The V and J ends lost 4 bases and 1 base, in that order; junction bases with no gene match: 7. CDR3 region: CASSQLGGANTEAFF. The CDR3 nucleotides are TGTGCCAGCAGCCAATTAGGGGGCGCGAACACTGAAGCTTTCTTT.

The chain recombines TRBV27 with TRBJ2-7; 8 positions agree with TRBD2. The junction had 7 bases not matched to a gene; V was cut back by 3 bases and J by 3 bases. This CDR3 contains 15 residues. Germline CDR1 is MNHEY and CDR2 is SMNVEV (reference sequence). Written as DNA, the CDR3 is TGTGCCAGCAGTTTCCAAGCGGGAGTCTACTACGAGCAGTACTTC. Its protein is CASSFQAGVYYEQYF.

CDR3: CASSIRSGGVEQFF. The CDR3 nucleotides read TGTGCCAGTAGTATACGTAGCGGGGGGGTTGAGCAGTTCTTC. The chain links TRBV19 to TRBJ2-1; 11 bases line up with TRBD2. The CDR3 totals 14 residues. Trimming took 2 bases from V and 9 from J; bases not matched to a gene: 3. CDR1 and CDR2 (germline): LNHDA, SQIVND (reference sequence).

J is TRBJ1-5 and V is TRBV9; 7 positions match TRBD1. CDR1 and CDR2 (germline): SGDLS, YYNGEE. The CDR3 consists of 14 residues. V shed 4 bases, J shed 10 bases, and the junction held 11 bases outside the gene matches. The CDR3 protein is CASSRGQQNDPQHF. Here the CDR3 DNA reads TGTGCCAGCAGCCGGGGACAGCAAAATGACCCCCAGCATTTT. Full variable domain (rest looked up from reference TRBV9 and TRBJ1-5): DSGVTQTPKHLITATGQRVTLRCSPRSGDLSVYWYQQSLDQGLQFLIQYYNGEERAKGNILERFSAQQFPDLHSELNLSSLELGDSALYFCASSRGQQNDPQHFGDGTRLSIL.

The chain couples TRBV5-4 to TRBJ2-6; 9 bases align to TRBD1. The V gene end was trimmed by 5 bases and the J gene end by 2 bases; junction bases not matched to a gene: 8. Germline lookup yields CDR1 SGHNT and CDR2 YYREEE (reference sequence). This CDR3 has 17 amino acids. CDR3 in DNA: TGTGCCAGCAGTTCACCGGGACAGGGTGCTGGGGCCAACGTCCTGACTTTC. Protein product: CASSSPGQGAGANVLTF.

The rearrangement links TRBV20-1 to TRBJ1-3; no clear D gene. Trimming shortened V by 0 bases and J by 6 bases, and 3 bases separated the two germline ends. Germline CDR1 and CDR2: DFQATT and SNEGSKA (reference sequence). The CDR3 contains 11 residues. The CDR3 coding sequence is TGCAGTGCTAGAGATATAAACACCATATATTTT. It translates to CSARDINTIYF.

The chain is built from TRBV7-8 and TRBJ2-1, with a tentative D call TRBD1 (5 bases). This CDR3 spans 16 amino acids. Germline V gene sequence: CDR1 SGHVS, CDR2 FQNEAQ. Trimming took 3 bases from V and 7 from J, leaving 19 bases between them. The DNA for the CDR3 is TGTGCCAGCAGCTTGCAGGGTACTCATTTAGTAAATGAGCAGTTCTTC. Translation gives CASSLQGTHLVNEQFF. Using reference TRBV7-8 and TRBJ2-1 for the parts outside the CDR3, the full variable domain is GAGVSQSPRYKVAKRGQDVALRCDPISGHVSLFWYQQALGQGPEFLTYFQNEAQLDKSGLPSDRFFAERPEGSVSTLKIQRTQQEDSAVYLCASSLQGTHLVNEQFFGPGTRLTVL.